The rows below give T cell receptor beta chains drawn from one sample of a study of blood T cell repertoires in COVID-19. Some clones are missing from TCRdb's copy, which holds only in-frame ones; the method was immunoSEQ multiplex PCR. The sample has roughly 310,000 clones; over 75% are singletons. The specimen sequenced was peripheral blood. The receptors here all came from a woman aged 45-59 years with active or convalescent COVID-19. Each CDR3 is given with its conserved first and last residue. Each record gives: clone size, V gene, J gene, D gene, CDR3 protein, CDR3 DNA. D genes are given only for firm matches. Clone size appears in some rows only: once, few, many, or a class for an expanded clone.

clone size: NA
V gene: TRBV4-1
J gene: TRBJ1-2
D gene: NA
CDR3 protein: CASSQGGRTVYGYTF
CDR3 DNA: TGCGCCAGCAGCCAAGGAGGTCGGACAGTTTATGGCTACACCTTC

clone size: NA
V gene: TRBV30
J gene: TRBJ1-5
D gene: TRBD1
CDR3 protein: CAYQSWGQGNQPQHF
CDR3 DNA: TGTGCCTATCAATCTTGGGGACAGGGGAATCAGCCCCAGCATTTT

clone size: NA
V gene: TRBV25-1
J gene: TRBJ2-5
D gene: NA
CDR3 protein: CASSALGAGVQETQYF
CDR3 DNA: TGTGCCAGCAGTGCCTTGGGGGCAGGGGTCCAAGAGACCCAGTACTTC

clone size: NA
V gene: TRBV18
J gene: TRBJ2-1
D gene: TRBD2
CDR3 protein: CASSPMTSAAYNEQFF
CDR3 DNA: TGTGCCAGCTCACCGATGACTAGCGCGGCCTACAATGAGCAGTTCTTC

clone size: NA
V gene: TRBV24-1
J gene: TRBJ2-5
D gene: TRBD2
CDR3 protein: CATSEGSGRDVETQYF
CDR3 DNA: TGTGCCACCAGTGAGGGTAGCGGGAGGGACGTAGAGACCCAGTACTTC

clone size: NA
V gene: TRBV30
J gene: TRBJ1-4
D gene: NA
CDR3 protein: CAWRGNRDGKLFF
CDR3 DNA: TGTGCCTGGAGGGGGAACAGGGATGGAAAACTGTTTTTT

clone size: once
V gene: TRBV28
J gene: TRBJ1-1
D gene: NA
CDR3 protein: CASSSTGHPNTEAFF
CDR3 DNA: TGTGCCAGCAGTTCAACGGGACACCCGAACACTGAAGCTTTCTTT

clone size: few
V gene: TRBV29-1
J gene: TRBJ1-1
D gene: NA
CDR3 protein: CSVEVLPGRYTEAFF
CDR3 DNA: TGCAGCGTTGAAGTACTTCCAGGGAGGTACACTGAAGCTTTCTTT

clone size: once
V gene: TRBV5-4
J gene: TRBJ2-1
D gene: NA
CDR3 protein: CASSSPGNEQFF
CDR3 DNA: TGTGCCAGCAGCTCCCCGGGGAATGAGCAGTTCTTC

clone size: NA
V gene: TRBV30
J gene: TRBJ1-4
D gene: TRBD1
CDR3 protein: CAWSIGTATNEKLFF
CDR3 DNA: TGTGCCTGGAGTATAGGGACAGCAACTAATGAAAAACTGTTTTTT

clone size: NA
V gene: TRBV27
J gene: TRBJ1-5
D gene: NA
CDR3 protein: CASSAQGNQPQHF
CDR3 DNA: TGTGCCAGCAGCGCCCAGGGGAATCAGCCCCAGCATTTT

clone size: NA
V gene: TRBV19
J gene: TRBJ2-1
D gene: NA
CDR3 protein: CASSEAGSYLNEQFF
CDR3 DNA: TGTGCCAGTAGTGAGGCGGGATCCTATTTAAATGAGCAGTTCTTC

clone size: NA
V gene: TRBV6-2/TRBV6-3
J gene: TRBJ2-5
D gene: TRBD2
CDR3 protein: CASSPLKRGIETQYF
CDR3 DNA: TGTGCCAGCAGTCCGCTCAAGCGGGGGATCGAGACCCAGTACTTC

clone size: NA
V gene: TRBV12-3/TRBV12-4
J gene: TRBJ2-7
D gene: NA
CDR3 protein: CASRASATYEQYF
CDR3 DNA: TGTGCCAGCAGGGCTAGCGCGACCTACGAGCAGTACTTC